The 15 T cell receptor beta chains below were found in one sample sequenced in a study of type 1 regulatory T cells. The study, taken as a whole, reports: Tr1 cells had a more restricted TCR repertoire than non-Tr1 cells.

The antigens for these receptors are not known. A single record per CDR3 protein comes from TCRdb applying MiXCR to the reads. The sample has fewer than 80,000 distinct CDR3 sequences, more than 20% seen once. Material: cultured type 1 regulatory T (Tr1) cells, either the whole culture or a sorted fraction (not recorded which). Receptor source: a human donor in good health.

This clonotype was counted a few times. The chain joins TRBV10-3 to TRBJ1-2, with D uncertain. Germline V gives CDR1 ENHRY, CDR2 SYGVKD. CDR3 size: 15 residues. The V end was cut by 0 bases, the J end by 4 bases, with 12 bases between. CDR3 residues: CAISESTKGFYGYTF. As DNA, the CDR3 is TGTGCCATCAGTGAGTCGACTAAGGGTTTCTATGGCTACACCTTC.

In its sample, this clonotype was seen a few times. The chain joins TRBV5-1 to TRBJ1-2, with D unclear. Germline loops: CDR1 SGHRS, CDR2 YFSETQ. Trimming removed 4 bases from V and 3 bases from J, with 4 bases in between. This CDR3 spans 11 amino acids. The CDR3 here is CASSADYGYTF. CDR3 nucleotides: TGCGCCAGCAGCGCGGACTATGGCTACACCTTC.

The CDR3 DNA reads as TGTGCCAGCAGTTTTAAAGCGGGAGGCGAGCAGTACTTC. Translation gives CASSFKAGGEQYF. V is TRBV12-3 or TRBV12-4 and J is TRBJ2-7, with 9 bases aligning to TRBD2. V trimming: 3 bases; J trimming: 6 bases; junction bases outside the gene matches: 3. CDR3 size: 13 residues.

This clonotype has just a few counts. The chain combines TRBV20-1 with TRBJ2-3, with 7 bases matching TRBD1. This CDR3 contains 14 residues. CDR1 and CDR2 (germline): DFQATT, SNEGSKA (reference sequence). The trim removed 3 bases at V and 0 bases at J, leaving 3 bases unmatched. CDR3 sequence: CSASRDSSTDTQYF. Written as DNA, the CDR3 is TGCAGTGCTAGTAGGGACAGTAGCACAGATACGCAGTATTTT.

The J gene is TRBJ2-5, the V gene TRBV6-5; TRBD2 matches 7 bases. From germline, CDR1 is MNHEY and CDR2 SVGAGI. The length of the CDR3 is 15 residues. V lost 0 bases to trimming and J lost 3 bases; unmatched junction nucleotides: 4. The CDR3 DNA follows: TGTGCCAGCAGTTACTCGGCGGGAGAGGAAGAGACCCAGTACTTC. Protein sequence: CASSYSAGEEETQYF.

The chain uses TRBV7-2 and TRBJ2-1; 9 bases line up with TRBD2. Germline-derived CDR1 and CDR2 are SGHTA and FQGNSA. CDR3 length: 15 residues. Trimming cost V 4 bases and J 10 bases; bases outside gene matches: 11. In DNA, the CDR3 is TGTGCCAGCAGCTACCCTTTAGCGGGAGCCAAAGAGCAGTTCTTC. Translating gives CASSYPLAGAKEQFF.

This clonotype was observed a few times. The chain joins TRBV29-1 to TRBJ2-1; tentative D call: TRBD2 (5 bases). The germline V gene has CDR1 SQVTM and CDR2 ANQGSEA. V dropped 7 bases and J dropped 4 bases, with 20 bases sitting between them. There are 15 residues in the CDR3. CDR3 nucleotides: TGCAGCGACCTGACGACAAGTGGGGAGTACAATGAGCAGTTCTTC. Amino acid sequence: CSDLTTSGEYNEQFF.

V gene TRBV12-3 or TRBV12-4 combines with J gene TRBJ2-7; TRBD2 matches 14 bases. CDR3 length: 17 amino acids. The V gene end was trimmed by 5 bases and the J gene end by 3 bases; junction bases not matched to a gene: 9. The CDR3 DNA sequence: TGTGCCAGCAGTGAGGGACTAGCGGGAGCTCGTAGCTACGAGCAGTACTTC. Protein: CASSEGLAGARSYEQYF.

This chain links TRBV5-6 with TRBJ1-4, with TRBD1 identical over 7 bases. Germline-derived CDR1 and CDR2 are SGHDT and YYEEEE. The CDR3 sequence is 13 residues long. V dropped 2 bases and J dropped 6; count of bases not matched to a gene: 1. The CDR3 protein is CASSFTGDEKLFF. The CDR3 DNA sequence: TGTGCCAGCAGCTTTACAGGGGATGAAAAACTGTTTTTT. The whole variable domain, filled in from reference TRBV5-6 and TRBJ1-4, reads DAGVTQSPTHLIKTRGQQVTLRCSPKSGHDTVSWYQQALGQGPQFIFQYYEEEERQRGNFPDRFSGHQFPNYSSELNVNALLLGDSALYLCASSFTGDEKLFFGSGTQLSVL.

This sequence joins TRBV6-1 and TRBJ1-5; D possibly corresponds to TRBD1 (6 bases). Per germline, CDR1 MNHNS and CDR2 SASEGT. CDR3 length: 13 amino acids. The germline V and J ends were trimmed by 8 bases and 4 bases, with 12 bases remaining between them. CDR3: CASEQGLNQPQHF. The CDR3, as DNA: TGTGCCAGCGAACAGGGATTGAATCAGCCCCAGCATTTT.

The J gene is TRBJ2-7, the V gene TRBV4-2, with 11 bases lining up with TRBD2. The germline CDR1 and CDR2 sequences are LGHNA and YNFKEQ. The CDR3 length is 15 residues. Trimming took 2 bases from V and 6 from J; bases not matched to a gene: 6. Written as DNA, the CDR3 is TGTGCCAGCAGCCAACAGGGGACTAGCGGACCCGAGCAGTACTTC. This sequence encodes CASSQQGTSGPEQYF.

This clonotype was recorded only once. The J gene is TRBJ2-7, the V gene TRBV19; D is undetermined. The germline V and J ends were trimmed by 1 base and 3 bases, with 10 bases remaining between them. The CDR3 sequence is 14 residues long. The germline CDR1 and CDR2 sequences are LNHDA and SQIVND (reference sequence). The CDR3 bases are TGTGCCAGTAGTATAGGTACTGGAAACTACGAGCAGTACTTC. This gives the protein CASSIGTGNYEQYF. The full variable domain, its missing parts supplied by reference TRBV19 and TRBJ2-7, is DGGITQSPKYLFRKEGQNVTLSCEQNLNHDAMYWYRQDPGQGLRLIYYSQIVNDFQKGDIAEGYSVSREKKESFPLTVTSAQKNPTAFYLCASSIGTGNYEQYFGPGTRLTVT.

V usage is TRBV10-3 and J usage is TRBJ2-7; TRBD2 matches 16 bases. This CDR3 contains 17 residues. V dropped 4 bases and J dropped 2; count of bases not matched to a gene: 5. The germline gives CDR1 ENHRY, CDR2 SYGVKD. DNA of the CDR3: TGTGCCATCAGTGGGGGGACTAGCGGGAGGGCCACCTACGAGCAGTACTTC. Translation: CAISGGTSGRATYEQYF.

This clonotype was picked up many times. This chain links TRBV19 with TRBJ1-5; D might be TRBD1 (6 bases). With 10 bases removed from V and 5 bases from J, the gap between germline ends came to 18 bases. The CDR3 loop spans 14 amino acids. Germline CDR1 and CDR2: LNHDA and SQIVND (reference sequence). As DNA, the CDR3 is TGTGCCACCGCGGACAGACGGCTACATCAGCCCCAGCATTTT. Its protein is CATADRRLHQPQHF.

Many counts were recorded for this clonotype. The rearrangement joins TRBV27 to TRBJ2-4; D might be TRBD2 (6 bases). The ends were cut back, 5 bases at V and 9 bases at J, with 17 bases in the middle. This CDR3 region has 14 residues. CDR1 is MNHEY, CDR2 SMNVEV, per germline (reference sequence). The CDR3 nucleotides are TGTGCCAGCAGTCCCCATGCGGCGCGGGGCATTCAGTACTTC. Amino acids: CASSPHAARGIQYF.